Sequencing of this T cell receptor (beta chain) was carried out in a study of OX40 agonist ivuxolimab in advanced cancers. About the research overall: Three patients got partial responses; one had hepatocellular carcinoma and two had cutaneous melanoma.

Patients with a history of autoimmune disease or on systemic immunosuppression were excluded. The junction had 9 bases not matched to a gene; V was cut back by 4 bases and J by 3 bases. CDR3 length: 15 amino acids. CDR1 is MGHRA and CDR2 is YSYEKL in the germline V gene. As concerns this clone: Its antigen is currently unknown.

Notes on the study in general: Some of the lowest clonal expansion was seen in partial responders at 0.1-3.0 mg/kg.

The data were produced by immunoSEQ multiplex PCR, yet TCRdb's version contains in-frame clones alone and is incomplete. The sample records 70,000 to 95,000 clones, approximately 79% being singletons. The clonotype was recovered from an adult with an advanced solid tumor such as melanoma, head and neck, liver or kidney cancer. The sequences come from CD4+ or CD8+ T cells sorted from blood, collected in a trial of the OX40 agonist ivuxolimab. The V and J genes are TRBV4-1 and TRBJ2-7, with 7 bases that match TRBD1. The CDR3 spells CASSPGGRSHYEQYF. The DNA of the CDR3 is TGCGCCAGCAGCCCAGGGGGACGGTCCCACTACGAGCAGTACTTC.